A selection of T cell receptor beta chains follows, all from one sample in a study of blood T cell repertoires in COVID-19. Clones were sequenced by immunoSEQ multiplex PCR, and TCRdb holds only the in-frame ones, with some missing. This table holds hundreds of thousands of clones, under 90% found once. Input material: peripheral blood. The receptors here all came from a man younger than 40 with active or convalescent COVID-19. The CDR3 runs from the conserved cysteine through the conserved F or W. Each record gives: J gene, V gene, clone size, D gene, CDR3 protein, CDR3 DNA. The D gene is left open where the match is weak. Clone sizes are given selectively: once, few, many, or a class where the clone is expanded.

j_call: TRBJ2-7; v_call: TRBV18; clone_size: NA; d_call: NA; cdr3_aa: CASSNLGDEQYF; cdr3_nt: TGTGCCAGCTCAAACCTCGGGGACGAGCAGTACTTC
j_call: TRBJ2-1; v_call: TRBV9; clone_size: NA; d_call: TRBD2; cdr3_aa: CASSASGREWDEQFF; cdr3_nt: TGTGCCAGCAGCGCTAGCGGGAGGGAATGGGATGAGCAGTTCTTC
j_call: TRBJ2-2; v_call: TRBV19; clone_size: NA; d_call: TRBD2; cdr3_aa: CASSGGLVKAGELFF; cdr3_nt: TGTGCCAGTAGTGGGGGACTAGTCAAGGCCGGGGAGCTGTTTTTT
j_call: TRBJ1-1; v_call: TRBV28; clone_size: NA; d_call: NA; cdr3_aa: CASIPRGKILEAFF; cdr3_nt: TGTGCCAGCATTCCCCGCGGGAAAATCCTTGAAGCTTTCTTT
j_call: TRBJ2-4; v_call: TRBV4-3; clone_size: NA; d_call: TRBD2; cdr3_aa: CASSQDRASGAKNIQYF; cdr3_nt: TGCGCCAGCAGCCAAGATAGGGCTAGCGGAGCCAAAAACATTCAGTACTTC
j_call: TRBJ2-3; v_call: TRBV7-3; clone_size: once; d_call: NA; cdr3_aa: CASSQETVTDTQYF; cdr3_nt: TGTGCCAGCAGCCAAGAGACAGTCACAGATACGCAGTATTTT
j_call: TRBJ1-5; v_call: TRBV27; clone_size: NA; d_call: NA; cdr3_aa: CASTLFRGQPQHF; cdr3_nt: TGTGCCAGCACCCTTTTTCGCGGTCAGCCCCAGCATTTT
j_call: TRBJ1-3; v_call: TRBV3-1/TRBV3-2; clone_size: NA; d_call: NA; cdr3_aa: CASSQDNGNSGNTIYF; cdr3_nt: TGTGCCAGCAGCCAAGATAACGGGAACTCTGGAAACACCATATATTTT
j_call: TRBJ1-2; v_call: TRBV4-2; clone_size: NA; d_call: NA; cdr3_aa: CASSQALGQGHYGYTF; cdr3_nt: TGTGCCAGCAGCCAAGCCCTGGGGCAGGGGCACTATGGCTACACCTTC
j_call: TRBJ1-5; v_call: TRBV4-1; clone_size: NA; d_call: NA; cdr3_aa: CASSQDGLGNQPQHF; cdr3_nt: TGCGCCAGCAGCCAAGATGGGCTCGGCAATCAGCCCCAGCATTTT
j_call: TRBJ1-1; v_call: TRBV10-3; clone_size: NA; d_call: TRBD1; cdr3_aa: CAMGQDLQGEAFF; cdr3_nt: TGTGCCATGGGACAGGACCTCCAGGGTGAAGCTTTCTTT
j_call: TRBJ2-5; v_call: TRBV7-2; clone_size: NA; d_call: TRBD2; cdr3_aa: CASSLWGGLEGTQYF; cdr3_nt: TGTGCCAGCAGCTTATGGGGGGGTCTCGAGGGGACCCAGTACTTC
j_call: TRBJ2-7; v_call: TRBV18; clone_size: NA; d_call: NA; cdr3_aa: CASSPQAQRGGFHEQYF; cdr3_nt: TGTGCCAGCTCACCACAAGCTCAGAGGGGGGGCTTCCACGAGCAGTACTTC
j_call: TRBJ2-2; v_call: TRBV5-1; clone_size: NA; d_call: NA; cdr3_aa: CASSIRDLNTGELFF; cdr3_nt: TGCGCCAGCAGCATCCGGGACTTGAACACCGGGGAGCTGTTTTTT
j_call: TRBJ1-1; v_call: TRBV6-6; clone_size: NA; d_call: TRBD1; cdr3_aa: CASRPQGAKNTEAFF; cdr3_nt: TGTGCCAGCAGACCACAGGGGGCTAAGAACACTGAAGCTTTCTTT
j_call: TRBJ1-1; v_call: TRBV12-3/TRBV12-4; clone_size: NA; d_call: NA; cdr3_aa: CASSLTVNTEAFF; cdr3_nt: TGTGCCAGCAGTTTAACAGTGAACACTGAAGCTTTCTTT
j_call: TRBJ1-2; v_call: TRBV28; clone_size: NA; d_call: TRBD1; cdr3_aa: CASETGVGGYTF; cdr3_nt: TGTGCCAGCGAGACAGGGGTCGGTGGCTACACCTTC
j_call: TRBJ1-6; v_call: TRBV2; clone_size: NA; d_call: NA; cdr3_aa: CASSDWHPRNSPLHF; cdr3_nt: TGTGCCAGCAGTGATTGGCACCCGCGGAATTCACCCCTCCACTTT
j_call: TRBJ2-2; v_call: TRBV5-1; clone_size: NA; d_call: NA; cdr3_aa: CASSLSWGRNTGELFF; cdr3_nt: TGCGCCAGCAGCTTGTCATGGGGGCGGAACACTGGGGAGCTGTTTTTT
j_call: TRBJ1-2; v_call: TRBV7-9; clone_size: NA; d_call: TRBD1; cdr3_aa: CATAGQNTYGYTF; cdr3_nt: TGTGCCACCGCGGGACAGAACACCTATGGCTACACCTTC
j_call: TRBJ1-2; v_call: TRBV27; clone_size: NA; d_call: NA; cdr3_aa: CASGGAVYGYTF; cdr3_nt: TGTGCCAGCGGCGGGGCAGTCTATGGCTACACCTTC
j_call: TRBJ1-1; v_call: TRBV12-3/TRBV12-4; clone_size: NA; d_call: NA; cdr3_aa: CASSLGQNTEAFF; cdr3_nt: TGTGCCAGCAGTCTCGGACAGAACACTGAAGCTTTCTTT
j_call: TRBJ2-7; v_call: TRBV10-1; clone_size: few; d_call: NA; cdr3_aa: CASSESRPLNEQYF; cdr3_nt: TGCGCCAGCAGTGAGTCGAGGCCCCTCAACGAGCAGTACTTC
j_call: TRBJ1-5; v_call: TRBV23-1; clone_size: NA; d_call: NA; cdr3_aa: CASSRGDSNQPQHF; cdr3_nt: TGCGCCAGCAGTCGCGGCGACAGCAATCAGCCCCAGCATTTT
j_call: TRBJ2-7; v_call: TRBV11-2; clone_size: NA; d_call: TRBD2; cdr3_aa: CASSFGLAGGEQYF; cdr3_nt: TGTGCCAGCAGCTTCGGACTAGCGGGAGGCGAGCAGTACTTC
j_call: TRBJ2-5; v_call: TRBV12-3/TRBV12-4; clone_size: NA; d_call: NA; cdr3_aa: CASSLSRGETQYF; cdr3_nt: TGTGCCAGCAGTTTATCTCGAGGCGAGACCCAGTACTTC
j_call: TRBJ2-2; v_call: TRBV6-2/TRBV6-3; clone_size: NA; d_call: TRBD2; cdr3_aa: CASSGLATRTGELFF; cdr3_nt: TGTGCCAGCAGCGGACTAGCAACTCGGACCGGGGAGCTGTTTTTT
j_call: TRBJ2-5; v_call: TRBV6-5; clone_size: NA; d_call: NA; cdr3_aa: CASRDSLGETQYF; cdr3_nt: TGTGCCAGCCGAGACAGTCTTGGAGAGACCCAGTACTTC
j_call: TRBJ1-5; v_call: TRBV10-1; clone_size: NA; d_call: TRBD1; cdr3_aa: CASRTDRQGAKQPQHF; cdr3_nt: TGCGCCAGCAGGACGGACCGACAGGGGGCGAAGCAGCCCCAGCATTTT
j_call: TRBJ1-1; v_call: TRBV18; clone_size: NA; d_call: NA; cdr3_aa: CASSPSQNTEAFF; cdr3_nt: TGTGCCAGCTCACCCTCACAGAACACTGAAGCTTTCTTT
j_call: TRBJ1-6; v_call: TRBV6-1; clone_size: NA; d_call: NA; cdr3_aa: CASSDEGAGNSPLHF; cdr3_nt: TGTGCCAGCAGTGACGAGGGCGCCGGGAATTCACCCCTCCACTTT
j_call: TRBJ2-1; v_call: TRBV20-1; clone_size: NA; d_call: NA; cdr3_aa: CSASPTYNEQFF; cdr3_nt: TGCAGTGCTAGTCCTACCTACAATGAGCAGTTCTTC
j_call: TRBJ2-7; v_call: TRBV7-2; clone_size: NA; d_call: NA; cdr3_aa: CASSFTNIYEQYF; cdr3_nt: TGTGCCAGCAGCTTTACAAATATCTACGAGCAGTACTTC
j_call: TRBJ1-5; v_call: TRBV3-1/TRBV3-2; clone_size: NA; d_call: NA; cdr3_aa: CASSQDRGQPQHF; cdr3_nt: TGTGCCAGCAGCCAAGATCGGGGACAGCCCCAGCATTTT
j_call: TRBJ2-7; v_call: TRBV13; clone_size: once; d_call: TRBD2; cdr3_aa: CASSYSGETYEQYF; cdr3_nt: TGTGCCAGCAGCTATAGCGGGGAGACCTACGAGCAGTACTTC
j_call: TRBJ2-4; v_call: TRBV4-1; clone_size: NA; d_call: TRBD1; cdr3_aa: CASSQVWGQGSLQYF; cdr3_nt: TGCGCCAGCAGCCAAGTCTGGGGACAGGGGTCGCTTCAGTACTTC
j_call: TRBJ1-1; v_call: TRBV6-2/TRBV6-3; clone_size: NA; d_call: NA; cdr3_aa: CASSYSEVAPGAFF; cdr3_nt: TGTGCCAGCAGTTACTCAGAAGTGGCCCCCGGGGCTTTCTTT
j_call: TRBJ1-1; v_call: TRBV2; clone_size: NA; d_call: NA; cdr3_aa: CASSLLSTEAFF; cdr3_nt: TGTGCCAGCAGCCTCCTGAGCACTGAAGCTTTCTTT
j_call: TRBJ1-2; v_call: TRBV21-1; clone_size: NA; d_call: NA; cdr3_aa: CASSIGGTGAGYTF; cdr3_nt: TGTGCCAGCAGCATCGGGGGGACAGGGGCTGGCTACACCTTC
j_call: TRBJ1-2; v_call: TRBV7-2; clone_size: NA; d_call: NA; cdr3_aa: CASSSPGPVIYGYTF; cdr3_nt: TGTGCCAGCAGCTCCCCAGGGCCAGTTATCTATGGCTACACCTTC
j_call: TRBJ1-1; v_call: TRBV10-2; clone_size: NA; d_call: NA; cdr3_aa: CASSSGTEAFF; cdr3_nt: TGCGCCAGCTCCTCAGGCACTGAAGCTTTCTTT
j_call: TRBJ1-5; v_call: TRBV28; clone_size: NA; d_call: TRBD1; cdr3_aa: CASSTPDRGNQPQHF; cdr3_nt: TGTGCCAGCAGTACGCCCGACAGGGGTAATCAGCCCCAGCATTTT
j_call: TRBJ1-6; v_call: TRBV5-5; clone_size: NA; d_call: NA; cdr3_aa: CASSLDPRGSNHF; cdr3_nt: TGTGCCAGCAGCTTGGATCCTCGAGGGTCGAACCACTTT
j_call: TRBJ1-2; v_call: TRBV10-3; clone_size: NA; d_call: NA; cdr3_aa: CAISSPEVLVNYGYTF; cdr3_nt: TGTGCCATCAGTTCCCCAGAAGTCCTGGTTAACTATGGCTACACCTTC
j_call: TRBJ1-2; v_call: TRBV9; clone_size: NA; d_call: TRBD1; cdr3_aa: CASSAKGQGNYGYTF; cdr3_nt: TGTGCCAGCAGCGCAAAAGGACAGGGGAACTATGGCTACACCTTC
j_call: TRBJ1-4; v_call: TRBV5-1; clone_size: NA; d_call: TRBD1; cdr3_aa: CASSLGTGEEGKLFF; cdr3_nt: TGCGCCAGCAGCTTGGGGACAGGGGAGGAAGGAAAACTGTTTTTT
j_call: TRBJ2-5; v_call: TRBV7-2; clone_size: few; d_call: NA; cdr3_aa: CASSLVYGETQYF; cdr3_nt: TGTGCCAGCAGCTTAGTGTACGGAGAGACCCAGTACTTC
j_call: TRBJ1-1; v_call: TRBV28; clone_size: NA; d_call: TRBD1; cdr3_aa: CASSLKRRTGATEAFF; cdr3_nt: TGTGCCAGCAGTTTAAAGCGCAGGACAGGGGCAACTGAAGCTTTCTTT
j_call: TRBJ2-5; v_call: TRBV2; clone_size: NA; d_call: TRBD2; cdr3_aa: CASSPGQESGRRAETQYF; cdr3_nt: TGTGCCAGCAGTCCAGGGCAGGAAAGCGGGAGACGGGCAGAGACCCAGTACTTC
j_call: TRBJ1-2; v_call: TRBV6-5; clone_size: NA; d_call: NA; cdr3_aa: CASSYSIGTAYGYTF; cdr3_nt: TGTGCCAGCAGTTACTCGATCGGTACAGCTTATGGCTACACCTTC